What follows describes a single TCR beta chain. This entry comes from a study of blood T cell repertoires in COVID-19. CDR3 length: 12 residues. Trimming pared 2 bases from V and 7 bases from J, leaving 7 bases between. CDR1 and CDR2 from the germline V gene are SGHKS and YYEKEE (reference sequence). Assay used: immunoSEQ multiplex PCR; TCRdb lists only in-frame clones, some missing. The table shows 150,000 to 200,000 clones, with 65% to 90% occurring only once. The specimen sequenced was peripheral blood. The chain carries TRBV5-5 and TRBJ2-1; a possible D gene is TRBD1 (5 bases). The TCR sequence derives from a man aged 50-60 years with active or convalescent COVID-19. The CDR3 reads CASSLQANEQFF. In DNA form, the CDR3 reads TGTGCCAGCAGCTTACAGGCAAATGAGCAGTTCTTC.